This T cell receptor (beta chain) stems from a study of blood T cell repertoires in COVID-19. Study-wide context: From the United States, Italy and Spain came samples of acute and convalescent COVID-19. Nucleic acid was either cDNA or gDNA, and it came from T cells, B-cell-depleted T cells, or PBMCs.

V trimming: 3 bases; J trimming: 6 bases; junction bases outside the gene matches: 16. Looked up from germline, CDR1 is LNHDA and CDR2 is SQIVND (reference sequence). The CDR3 has 18 residues. Source study methods: For nucleated cells, counts were estimated from reference gene primer amplification. This table comes from immunoSEQ multiplex PCR, and its TCRdb copy is limited to in-frame clones, with some not included. V and J calls and clone size are as listed in that table; D and trimming were resolved from the DNA. The sample holds around 190,000 clones, approximately 80% seen once. The sample taken for sequencing was peripheral blood. This receptor was identified in a human donor in a cohort sampled during active COVID-19. The J gene is TRBJ2-7, the V gene TRBV19; TRBD2 aligns across 11 bases. The CDR3, as DNA: TGTGCCAGTAGTATGGCCTTCGGCGGTAGCGGGAGGGCCCTCGAGCAGTACTTC. This codes for CASSMAFGGSGRALEQYF.